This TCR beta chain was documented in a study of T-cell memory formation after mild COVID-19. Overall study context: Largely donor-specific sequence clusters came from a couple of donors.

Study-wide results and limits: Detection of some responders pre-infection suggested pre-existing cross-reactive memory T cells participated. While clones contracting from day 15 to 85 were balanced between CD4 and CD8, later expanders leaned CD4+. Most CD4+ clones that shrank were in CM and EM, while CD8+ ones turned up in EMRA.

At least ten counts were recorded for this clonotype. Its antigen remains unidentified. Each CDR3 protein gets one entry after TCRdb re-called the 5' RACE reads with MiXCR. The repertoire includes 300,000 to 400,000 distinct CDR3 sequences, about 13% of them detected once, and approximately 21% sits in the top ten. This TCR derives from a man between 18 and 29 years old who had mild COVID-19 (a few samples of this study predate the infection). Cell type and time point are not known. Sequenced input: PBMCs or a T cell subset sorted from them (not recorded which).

CDR3 DNA: TGTGCCTGGAGTGTGTGGGCGGGGGGGAGCACAGATACGCAGTATTTT. Translating it yields CAWSVWAGGSTDTQYF. The rearrangement uses TRBV30 and TRBJ2-3; 9 nucleotides match TRBD2. CDR1 GTSNPN and CDR2 SVGIG come from the germline V gene (reference sequence). The CDR3 has 16 residues. Trimming removed 0 bases from V and 0 bases from J; junction bases left unmatched: 4. Variable domain in full (rest from reference TRBV30 and TRBJ2-3): SQTIHQWPATLVQPVGSPLSLECTVEGTSNPNLYWYRQAAGRGLQLLFYSVGIGQISSEVPQNLSASRPQDRQFILSSKKLLLSDSGFYLCAWSVWAGGSTDTQYFGPGTRLTVL.